This T cell receptor beta chain is drawn from a study of T cells in localized non-small cell lung cancer. Sequenced by immunoSEQ multiplex PCR; TCRdb stores in-frame clones only, minus some. In the table there are approximately 31,000 clones, 86% of which are singletons. Regarding this clone: Its antigen is unidentified.

The junction had 5 bases not matched to a gene; V was cut back by 0 bases and J by 1 base. The CDR3 length is 17 residues. Germline V gene data show CDR1 as SGHRS and CDR2 as YFSETQ. Points from the study as a whole: Uninvolved adjacent lung had the highest recorded T cell clonality, with tumor below it. Because only a single region of the tumor was sequenced, heterogeneity remains possible. Longer overall survival associated with higher blood T cell density; shorter survival with higher adjacent-lung clonality. Appearances in adjacent lung were noted for a median roughly 50 of the top 100 tumor clones.

This specimen consisted of peripheral blood, obtained before any cancer treatment. The receptor's source is a male donor aged 60 or over with stage III lung adenocarcinoma. This chain uses TRBV5-1 with TRBJ2-5; TRBD2 matches 11 bases. CDR3 protein: CASSLGLAGGTQETQYF. The DNA of the CDR3 is TGCGCCAGCAGCTTGGGGCTAGCGGGGGGAACCCAAGAGACCCAGTACTTC.